This T cell receptor beta chain was captured in a study of T cell clonality in common variable immunodeficiency (dated by TCRdb to the mid-2010s). This clone was counted many times. Its antigen specificity is not known. Read coverage stops 3 residues before the CDR3 terminus; the germline J gene supplies the remainder. For sequencing input, CVID and control samples contributed equivalent amounts of genomic DNA. For every sample, a 60 bp segment covering the rearranged TCRbeta CDR3 region was amplified and then sequenced. TCRbeta amplification used the immunoSEQ assay, a bias-corrected multiplex PCR with high-throughput sequencing. As for the authors' bioinformatics: Each unique nucleotide sequence was treated as a clone and annotated with V, D and J genes, copy number and frequency. Sequences were labeled productive if in frame, and non-productive if out of frame or containing stop codons. As previously described, clonality was computed from Shannon's entropy. The predicted amino acid sequences of productive clones were used to derive the mean CDR3 Kyte-Doolittle hydropathy. The R hclust function was used to hierarchically cluster scaled V gene usage with Manhattan distance and complete linkage. Sharing of clones by CDR3 amino acid sequence was evaluated by resampling 12 repertoires per group over 100 rounds. The repertoires were searched for around 70 published EBV-specific and 245 published CMV-specific TCRbeta sequences. A couple of CVID samples that yielded fewer than 10,000 sequences were excluded from the analysis, so 35 to 50 CVID repertoires were retained. TCRdb's version of the immuneACCESS table is confined to in-frame rearrangements and falls short of the full clone set. An unresolved V gene accounts for under half of the shortfall where checked; the remainder is of unknown origin. The V and J calls and clone size were taken over from that table, and D and trimming were inferred from the DNA. For this sample, about 42,000 clones appear and none is a singleton. Roughly 1.9% of the sample is in the top ten clones.

Relative to germline, V is missing 0 bases and J is missing 0 bases, with 1 base of the junction outside any gene match. Its CDR3 holds 16 amino acids, cysteine through phenylalanine. The CDR3 was read in part: 39 bases, with the frame set at base 1. Reading the germline V gene gives CDR1 SGHRS and CDR2 YFSETQ. Most of the CVID patients and most of the healthy controls were of Caucasian heritage. From each donor, roughly 4.5 to 8 ml of heparinized peripheral whole blood was collected. Genomic DNA from adults with common variable immune deficiency (CVID) and from healthy adult controls was used to sequence TCRbeta CDR3 repertoires. The control group comprised 22 healthy adult volunteers, roughly twelve female and approximately ten male, aged about 23 to 66 years with a mean age of approximately 31. Diluted blood was subjected to density centrifugation over Hypaque 1077 or Ficoll-Paque for isolation of peripheral blood mononuclear cells. Genomic DNA was obtained from unsorted mononuclear cells through either Qiagen column purification or a centrifugation-based method.

Findings and caveats that apply to the study as a whole: TCRbeta clonality was higher in CVID subjects than in healthy controls (t-test p = 0.018), and the increase was most characteristic of about a third of subjects. Patient heterogeneity within the CVID cohort put limits on correlating repertoire features with clinical complications. It was noted by the authors that sequencing of the repertoires of T cell subpopulations would be needed to clarify the cause of the increased clonality in CVID. CVID subjects shared fewer TCRbeta clones with each other than healthy controls did (p < 0.0001). Although equal DNA input was used, an average of about 85,000 unique sequences per sample was obtained for controls, compared with approximately 30,000 for CVID samples. Reportedly, TCRbeta sequences from CVID had fewer deletions and N-nucleotide insertions, and highly modified clones with 13 or more V deletions were absent from CVID.

The source of this sequence is a person between 18 and 75 years old in good health. Sequenced: peripheral blood mononuclear cells. The chain uses TRBV5-1 and TRBJ2-7; 12 central bases correspond to TRBD2. CDR3 DNA, as far as it was read: TGCGCCAGCAGCTTGGGGACTAGCGGGACCTCCTACGAG. Its coded protein is CASSLGTSGTSYE. The whole CDR3 reads CASSLGTSGTSYEQYF.